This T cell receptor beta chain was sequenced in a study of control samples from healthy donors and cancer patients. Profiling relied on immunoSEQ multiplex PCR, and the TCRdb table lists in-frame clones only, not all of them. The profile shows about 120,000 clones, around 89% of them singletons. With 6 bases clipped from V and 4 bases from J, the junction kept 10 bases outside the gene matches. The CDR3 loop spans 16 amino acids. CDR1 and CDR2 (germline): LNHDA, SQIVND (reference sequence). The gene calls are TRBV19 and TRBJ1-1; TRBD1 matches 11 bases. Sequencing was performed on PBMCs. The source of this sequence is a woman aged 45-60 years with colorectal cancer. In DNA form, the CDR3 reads TGTGCCAGTAGGAGAGAATCCGGGACAGGGGGCACTGAAGCTTTCTTT. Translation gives CASRRESGTGGTEAFF.